Listed below are T cell receptor beta chains from one sample, sequenced in a study of siplizumab effects on memory and regulatory T cells. The method was immunoSEQ multiplex PCR; TCRdb's version includes in-frame clones alone and lacks a portion of them. The sample lists about 100,000 clones; 91% were seen once. The source material was CD4+ T cells sorted from blood. The receptors shown here come from a human donor in good health. Some clones in this sample may be carry-over from other donors' samples. CDR3s include the opening cysteine and the closing phenylalanine or tryptophan. Each record gives: clone size, V gene, D gene, J gene, CDR3 DNA, CDR3 protein. D genes are given only for firm matches. The size field is filled for only some rows; it gives once, few, many or a size class.

size: once
V: TRBV5-6
D: -
J: TRBJ2-3
DNA: TGTGCCAGCAGCTTGGAGCTTAGTAGGCCCCCAGATACGCAGTATTTT
CDR3: CASSLELSRPPDTQYF

size: -
V: TRBV19
D: TRBD1
J: TRBJ2-5
DNA: TGTGCCAGTAGCTTGACAGGGGTTCAAGAGACCCAGTACTTC
CDR3: CASSLTGVQETQYF

size: -
V: TRBV11-3
D: -
J: TRBJ2-1
DNA: TGTGCCAGCAGCTTAGTGAGGTTAGGGGAGCAGTTCTTC
CDR3: CASSLVRLGEQFF

size: -
V: TRBV5-4
D: TRBD1
J: TRBJ2-5
DNA: TGTGCCAGCAGCAAGCGGACGGGACAGGGGGCGCAAGAGACCCAGTACTTC
CDR3: CASSKRTGQGAQETQYF

size: -
V: TRBV14
D: TRBD1
J: TRBJ1-2
DNA: TGTGCCAGCAGCCAAGATAGTGCGTTCTGGGGACAGCACTATGGCTACACCTTC
CDR3: CASSQDSAFWGQHYGYTF

size: -
V: TRBV19
D: TRBD1
J: TRBJ2-1
DNA: TGTGCCAGTAGTCCCGGACAGGGGGCTGATGAGCAGTTCTTC
CDR3: CASSPGQGADEQFF

size: -
V: TRBV19
D: TRBD2
J: TRBJ2-3
DNA: TGTGCCAGTAGCACCGGGACTAGCGGTCAGGATACGCAGTATTTT
CDR3: CASSTGTSGQDTQYF

size: -
V: TRBV20-1
D: -
J: TRBJ2-7
DNA: TGCAGTGCTAGAGTGTGGGATGAGCAGTACTTC
CDR3: CSARVWDEQYF

size: -
V: TRBV19
D: -
J: TRBJ1-2
DNA: TGTGCCAGTAGTTTCCCGAACTATGGCTACACCTTC
CDR3: CASSFPNYGYTF

size: -
V: TRBV18
D: TRBD2
J: TRBJ2-5
DNA: TGTGCCAGCTCACCTGCTAGCGGCTTTCAAGAGACCCAGTACTTC
CDR3: CASSPASGFQETQYF

size: -
V: TRBV27
D: -
J: TRBJ1-6
DNA: TGTGCCAGCAGTTTATCGGCCGGGACTTTGGCCCTCCACTTT
CDR3: CASSLSAGTLALHF

size: -
V: TRBV7-2
D: TRBD2
J: TRBJ2-3
DNA: TGTGCCAGCAGCTTAAGTGCGGGAGCCGGCACAGATACGCAGTATTTT
CDR3: CASSLSAGAGTDTQYF

size: -
V: TRBV7-9
D: -
J: TRBJ2-6
DNA: TGTGCCAGCAGCCCCCCGGAGGGCGTCAACTCTGGGGCCAACGTCCTGACTTTC
CDR3: CASSPPEGVNSGANVLTF